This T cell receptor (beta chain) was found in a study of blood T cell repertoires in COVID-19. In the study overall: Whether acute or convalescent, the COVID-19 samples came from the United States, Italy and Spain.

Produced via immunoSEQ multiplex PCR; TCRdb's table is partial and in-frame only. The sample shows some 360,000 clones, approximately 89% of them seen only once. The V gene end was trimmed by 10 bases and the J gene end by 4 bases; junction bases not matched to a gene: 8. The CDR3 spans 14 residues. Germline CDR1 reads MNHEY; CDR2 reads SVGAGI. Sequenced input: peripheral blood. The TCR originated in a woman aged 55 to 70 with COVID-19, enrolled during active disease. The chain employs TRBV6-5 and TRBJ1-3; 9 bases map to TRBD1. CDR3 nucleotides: TGTGCCACCGAAAACAGGGGGCAAGGAAACACCATATATTTT. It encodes CATENRGQGNTIYF.